The 28 T cell receptor beta chains listed next were all sequenced from one sample in a study of siplizumab effects on memory and regulatory T cells. The repertoire was sequenced with immunoSEQ multiplex PCR; TCRdb's copy has only in-frame clones and lacks some. The sample lists more than 85,000 clones, about nine tenths occurring once. Sequences were obtained from CD4+ T cells sorted from blood. Receptor source: a human donor in good health.

The rearrangement links TRBV5-6 to TRBJ1-1, with unresolved D. V was cut by 1 base and J by 2 bases, with 12 bases left in between. The CDR3 covers 15 residues. Germline CDR1 and CDR2: SGHDT and YYEEEE. DNA of the CDR3: TGTGCCAGCAGCTTGTCGGTTTTACCCAACACTGAAGCTTTCTTT. It is translated as CASSLSVLPNTEAFF.

The chain has TRBV19 and TRBJ2-7; D not certain. The CDR3 covers 13 residues. Between the trimmed V and J ends, which lost 1 base and 3 bases, there was a span of 7 bases. Germline CDR1 LNHDA, CDR2 SQIVND (reference sequence). The CDR3 coding sequence is TGTGCCAGTAGTATAGGGCTTAACTACGAGCAGTACTTC. Protein product: CASSIGLNYEQYF.

The sample holds one count of this clone. V gene TRBV7-9 combines with J gene TRBJ2-1; D not resolved. The length of the CDR3 is 13 residues. The V end lost 8 bases, the J end lost 10 bases, and 18 bases lay between the germline ends. Germline V CDR1 and CDR2: SEHNR, FQNEAQ (reference sequence). CDR3 bases: TGTGCCAGCCCTCGGGCCCCACACGGGGAGCAGTTCTTC. As protein: CASPRAPHGEQFF.

The chain employs TRBV10-3 and TRBJ1-1; TRBD1 matches 7 bases. The CDR3 runs 17 residues. V trimming: 6 bases; J trimming: 0 bases; junction bases outside the gene matches: 13. Per germline, CDR1 ENHRY and CDR2 SYGVKD. CDR3 sequence (DNA): TGTGCCATCAGGAGGGGGCAGGGTTCTCCCATGAACACTGAAGCTTTCTTT. Translated: CAIRRGQGSPMNTEAFF.

The V gene is TRBV11-2, the J gene TRBJ1-4; D not resolved. The V end was cut by 5 bases, the J end by 4 bases, with 11 bases between. CDR1 is SGHAT, CDR2 FQNNGV, per germline. CDR3 length: 14 amino acids. For the CDR3, the DNA is TGTGCCAGCAGCCCCGGACCCGTTAATGAAAAACTGTTTTTT. As protein: CASSPGPVNEKLFF.

Note on this clone: Other DNA sequences in the same sample also yield this CDR3. The chain joins TRBV7-9 to TRBJ1-1; D may be TRBD1 (5 bases). Per the germline V gene, CDR1 is SEHNR and CDR2 is FQNEAQ (reference sequence). The CDR3 length is 14 residues. The V and J ends lost 5 bases and 1 base respectively, with 11 bases between them. The CDR3 loop is CASSLRGENTEAFF. As DNA, the CDR3 is TGTGCCAGCAGCCTACGGGGGGAGAACACTGAAGCTTTCTTT. The full variable domain, completed using reference TRBV7-9 and TRBJ1-1, is DTGVSQNPRHKITKRGQNVTFRCDPISEHNRLYWYRQTLGQGPEFLTYFQNEAQLEKSRLLSDRFSAERPKGSFSTLEIQRTEQGDSAMYLCASSLRGENTEAFFGQGTRLTVV.

The chain links TRBV9 to TRBJ2-7, with a weak D call TRBD1 (6 bases). Germline values: CDR1 SGDLS, CDR2 YYNGEE. The CDR3 consists of 15 residues. V was cut by 7 bases and J by 1 base, with 18 bases left in between. The CDR3 DNA reads as TGTGCCAGCGCCAGACAGGCAGTAGGATCCTACGAGCAGTACTTC. The encoded protein is CASARQAVGSYEQYF. The whole variable domain, filled in from reference TRBV9 and TRBJ2-7, reads DSGVTQTPKHLITATGQRVTLRCSPRSGDLSVYWYQQSLDQGLQFLIQYYNGEERAKGNILERFSAQQFPDLHSELNLSSLELGDSALYFCASARQAVGSYEQYFGPGTRLTVT.

The chain links TRBV2 to TRBJ1-5, with TRBD1 matching over 7 bases. V lost 10 bases and J lost 7; bases outside the gene matches: 10. Looked up from germline, CDR1 is SNHLY and CDR2 is FYNNEI. The CDR3 totals 13 residues. The CDR3 reads CATDRELGQPQHF. Here the CDR3 DNA reads TGTGCCACCGACAGGGAACTGGGACAGCCCCAGCATTTT.

This clone appeared a single time. This chain links TRBV5-1 with TRBJ2-5; perhaps TRBD2 as D (6 bases). The germline V and J ends were trimmed by 6 bases and 5 bases, with 17 bases remaining between them. Germline loops: CDR1 SGHRS, CDR2 YFSETQ. The CDR3 sequence is 14 residues long. The CDR3 spells CASKASRAGETQYF. CDR3 coding DNA: TGCGCCAGCAAGGCGAGTCGAGCGGGCGAGACCCAGTACTTC.

The chain couples TRBV2 to TRBJ2-7; 9 bases are a match to TRBD1. V dropped 9 bases and J dropped 6; count of bases not matched to a gene: 12. The CDR3 covers 14 residues. Germline V gives CDR1 SNHLY, CDR2 FYNNEI. The CDR3 DNA reads TGTGCCAGTCCGGGACAGGGATCCCGTTCCGAGCAGTACTTC. As protein: CASPGQGSRSEQYF.

The rearrangement links TRBV25-1 to TRBJ1-1; D is undetermined. CDR1 MGHDK and CDR2 SYGVNS come from the germline V gene. V lost 1 base, J lost 10 bases, and 13 bases lay in between. The CDR3 is 13 residues long. The CDR3 loop reads CASSESGVQRAFF. CDR3 DNA: TGTGCCAGCAGTGAATCTGGGGTCCAACGAGCTTTCTTT.

The chain joins TRBV18 to TRBJ2-5; D is perhaps TRBD1 (5 bases). Germline V gene data show CDR1 as KGHSH and CDR2 as LQKENI. V gave up 5 bases and J gave up 0 bases, with 16 bases separating them. The CDR3 contains 16 residues. The CDR3 loop is CASSRQQWPYQETQYF. CDR3 sequence (DNA): TGTGCCAGCTCAAGACAGCAATGGCCGTACCAAGAGACCCAGTACTTC.

The chain's CDR3 is CASSPGTPETQYF. CDR3 bases: TGCGCCAGCAGCCCTGGGACACCAGAGACCCAGTACTTC. The chain is built from TRBV5-1 and TRBJ2-5; a possible D gene is TRBD1 (6 bases). V lost 4 bases, J lost 4 bases, and 11 bases lay in between. This CDR3 has 13 amino acids. From germline, CDR1 is SGHRS and CDR2 YFSETQ.

This chain joins TRBV5-1 and TRBJ1-4; TRBD1 might be the D (5 bases). Germline V CDR1 and CDR2: SGHRS, YFSETQ. This CDR3 has 14 amino acids. Trimming shortened V by 5 bases and J by 3 bases, and 11 bases separated the two germline ends. CDR3 sequence: CASSPGRANEKLFF. Written as DNA, the CDR3 is TGCGCCAGCAGTCCCGGCAGGGCTAATGAAAAACTGTTTTTT.

This rearrangement joins TRBV6-5 to TRBJ1-2; no firm D call. Deletions cut 2 bases from V and 4 bases from J, with 8 bases between. Looked up from germline, CDR1 is MNHEY and CDR2 is SVGAGI. The CDR3 covers 13 residues. CDR3 residues: CASSYDGAYGYTF. The CDR3 region has the DNA TGTGCCAGCAGTTACGACGGAGCCTATGGCTACACCTTC.

This clone came up a few times. The chain has TRBV30 and TRBJ2-7; D remains unclear. The V end was cut by 0 bases, the J end by 3 bases, with 9 bases between. Germline CDR1 is GTSNPN and CDR2 is SVGIG (reference sequence). The CDR3 spans 13 residues. CDR3 DNA: TGTGCCTGGAGTGTCAGGTTTAACTACGAGCAGTACTTC. This sequence encodes CAWSVRFNYEQYF.

This clone came up a few times. This rearrangement joins TRBV7-2 to TRBJ2-7; no definite D call. From germline, CDR1 is SGHTA and CDR2 FQGNSA. CDR3 length equals 11 residues. V gave up 4 bases and J gave up 2 bases, with 3 bases separating them. The DNA of the CDR3 is TGTGCCAGCAGCTCCACCTACGAGCAGTACTTC. Its protein is CASSSTYEQYF.

The chain has TRBV9 and TRBJ1-5; D is ambiguous. Trimming removed 3 bases at V and 0 bases at J, with 4 bases between. The CDR3 covers 13 residues. Germline V gene sequence: CDR1 SGDLS, CDR2 YYNGEE. The CDR3 is CASSDNSNQPQHF. CDR3 coding DNA: TGTGCCAGCAGCGATAATAGCAATCAGCCCCAGCATTTT.

V usage is TRBV6-6 and J usage is TRBJ1-3; the D is unclear. V lost 6 bases to trimming and J lost 0 bases, with 6 bases between them. The CDR3 is 13 residues long. CDR1 MNHNY and CDR2 SVGAGI come from the germline V gene (reference sequence). The CDR3 protein is CASRQFSGNTIYF. The CDR3 bases are TGTGCCAGCAGGCAGTTCTCTGGAAACACCATATATTTT.

The chain uses TRBV30 and TRBJ2-7; TRBD2 matches at 9 bases. The CDR3 runs to 14 residues. J lost 6 bases, V lost 1 base, and 7 bases had no gene match. Germline CDR1 is GTSNPN and CDR2 is SVGIG (reference sequence). The CDR3 region is CAWSGIAGVIEQYF. CDR3 bases: TGTGCCTGGAGTGGGATAGCGGGAGTAATCGAGCAGTACTTC.

This clone has a handful of counts. This chain connects TRBV2 to TRBJ1-1; D is unresolved. This CDR3 spans 14 amino acids. The ends were cut back, 1 base at V and 1 base at J, with 7 bases in the middle. The germline gives CDR1 SNHLY, CDR2 FYNNEI. The chain's CDR3 is CASSEGPKNTEAFF. The CDR3 bases are TGTGCCAGCAGTGAAGGGCCCAAGAACACTGAAGCTTTCTTT.

The genes are TRBV7-9 and TRBJ2-3; D not certain. CDR1 and CDR2 from the germline V gene are SEHNR and FQNEAQ (reference sequence). Trimming removed 6 bases at V and 6 bases at J, with 10 bases between. CDR3 length: 12 amino acids. CDR3 nucleotide sequence: TGTGCCAGCAGTCTGCCTGCGGATACGCAGTATTTT. The encoded protein is CASSLPADTQYF.

This clone was seen only once. The J gene is TRBJ2-1, the V gene TRBV9; 8 nucleotides align to TRBD1. The CDR3 covers 19 residues. J gave up 5 bases and V 1 base, and 17 bases lay outside the gene matches. Germline values: CDR1 SGDLS, CDR2 YYNGEE. This CDR3 reads CASSVLLIPGQVTHNEQFF. CDR3 sequence (DNA): TGTGCCAGCAGCGTACTTCTCATCCCGGGACAGGTTACACACAATGAGCAGTTCTTC.

The CDR3 nucleotides read TGTGCCAGCAGTCCAGGGACTGCAAATTCACCCCTCCACTTT. Its translation: CASSPGTANSPLHF. The chain links TRBV5-8 to TRBJ1-6; the D gene is possibly TRBD1 (5 bases). The germline V gene encodes CDR1 SGHTS and CDR2 YDEGEE. The CDR3 runs to 14 residues. V was trimmed by 5 bases and J by 7 bases, leaving 13 bases between them.

The J gene is TRBJ2-1, the V gene TRBV30; no firm D call. Per the germline V gene, CDR1 is GTSNPN and CDR2 is SVGIG (reference sequence). The V end lost 0 bases, the J end lost 6 bases, and 12 bases lay between the germline ends. The CDR3 extends over 14 amino acids. The CDR3 loop reads CAWSVGLPLNEQFF. CDR3 nucleotides: TGTGCCTGGAGTGTCGGTCTCCCGCTCAATGAGCAGTTCTTC.

The chain has TRBV9 and TRBJ1-1; D might be TRBD1 (5 bases). The CDR3 covers 14 residues. The V end was cut by 2 bases, the J end by 1 base, with 9 bases between. From germline, CDR1 is SGDLS and CDR2 YYNGEE. CDR3 residues: CASSVGPTNTEAFF. The CDR3 DNA is TGTGCCAGCAGCGTGGGGCCTACGAACACTGAAGCTTTCTTT.

V and J are TRBV27 and TRBJ1-5; perhaps TRBD1 as D (6 bases). The CDR3 contains 14 residues. Germline V CDR1 and CDR2: MNHEY, SMNVEV (reference sequence). Trimming stripped 5 bases from V and 3 bases from J, with 11 bases between. The chain's CDR3 is CASSPGTHNQPQHF. The CDR3 DNA follows: TGTGCCAGCAGTCCGGGGACACACAATCAGCCCCAGCATTTT.

The V call is TRBV18, the J call TRBJ2-5; D possibly corresponds to TRBD2 (5 bases). CDR1 is KGHSH, CDR2 LQKENI, per germline. Trimming shortened V by 3 bases and J by 5 bases, and 13 bases separated the two germline ends. The CDR3 is 14 amino acids. The CDR3 spells CASSPSGPGETQYF. The CDR3 region has the DNA TGTGCCAGCTCACCTTCGGGCCCGGGGGAGACCCAGTACTTC.